This note documents a single T cell receptor beta chain sequence. The antigen remains unidentified. The CDR3 covers 15 residues. The V and J ends lost 5 bases and 5 bases, in that order; junction bases with no gene match: 5. Germline V gene sequence: CDR1 LNHDA, CDR2 SQIVND (reference sequence). The data stem from a study of T cell repertoires in cytomegalovirus infection. From the reads, TCRdb called clonotypes with MiXCR, one entry per CDR3 protein. The sample has a few hundred thousand distinct CDR3 sequences; more than 40% are singletons. Regarding the study as a whole: Carriage of CMV together with the relevant HLA was identifiable through cumulative public TCR beta family frequency. HLA-C-restricted, CMV-specific TCR beta clonotypes were dominant ex vivo.

This TCR derives from a human donor in good health (CMV status not recorded). Some clones in this sample may be carry-over from other donors' samples. The sequences come from cultured PBMCs, collected from culture after CMV antigen stimulation. The chain is built from TRBV19 and TRBJ2-5; 13 bases agree with TRBD2. This CDR3 is CASSGLAGVGETQYF. The CDR3 DNA follows: TGTGCCAGTAGTGGACTAGCGGGAGTGGGGGAGACCCAGTACTTC.